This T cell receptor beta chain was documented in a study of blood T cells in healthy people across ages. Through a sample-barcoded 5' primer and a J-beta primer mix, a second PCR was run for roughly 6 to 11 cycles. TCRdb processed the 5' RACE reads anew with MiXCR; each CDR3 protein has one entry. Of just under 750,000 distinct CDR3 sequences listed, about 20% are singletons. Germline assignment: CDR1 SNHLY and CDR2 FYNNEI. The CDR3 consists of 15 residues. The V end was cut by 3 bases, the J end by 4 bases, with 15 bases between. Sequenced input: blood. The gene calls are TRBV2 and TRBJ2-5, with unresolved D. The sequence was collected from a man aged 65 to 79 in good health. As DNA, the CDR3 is TGTGCCAGCAGTGATGGCGGAGCCTATACAGAGACCCAGTACTTC. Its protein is CASSDGGAYTETQYF.